This T cell receptor beta chain originates from a study of T cell repertoires in cytomegalovirus infection. TCRdb reprocessed the reads via MiXCR and lists one record per CDR3 protein. The sample has some 100,000 distinct CDR3 sequences; more than 20% are singletons. The clonotype originates from a human donor in good health (CMV status not recorded). Some clones in this sample may be carry-over from other donors' samples. The sample consisted of CD8+ T cells from PBMCs.

CDR3 sequence: CASGSSGRATKNIQYF. Written as DNA, the CDR3 is TGTGCCAGCGGGAGTAGCGGGAGGGCCACCAAAAACATTCAGTACTTC. The rearrangement links TRBV6-2 or TRBV6-3 to TRBJ2-4; the match to TRBD2 covers 11 bases. This CDR3 has 16 residues. Germline V gives CDR1 MNHEY, CDR2 SVGEGT. V was pared by 8 bases and J by 2 bases, with 8 bases of the junction left unmatched.